In its sample, the clone carrying this T cell receptor (beta chain) was seen a few times. This sample was included in a study of blood T cell repertoires in COVID-19. Study-level background: From T cells, B-cell-depleted T cells, or PBMCs came the material, which was cDNA or gDNA.

Authors' analysis steps: By means of reference gene primer amplification, nucleated cell counts were estimated. Sequencing used immunoSEQ multiplex PCR; TCRdb keeps in-frame clones, though not all of them. Clone size and V and J calls were adopted from that table, with D and trimming inferred from the DNA. The sample shows about 190,000 clones, roughly 80% of them seen only once. Material for sequencing was peripheral blood. The source of this sequence is a woman between 25 and 40 years old with acute or convalescent COVID-19.

Written as DNA, the CDR3 is TGTGCCAGCAGCTTTCAGGGGTCCTACGAGCAGTACTTC. Translation gives CASSFQGSYEQYF. J is TRBJ2-7 and V is TRBV7-9; perhaps TRBD1 as D (6 bases). V was pared by 3 bases and J by 1 base, with 7 bases between. This CDR3 has 13 amino acids. Germline V gene lookup returns CDR1 SEHNR and CDR2 FQNEAQ (reference sequence).